The source of this T cell receptor (beta chain) is a study of T cells after posttransplantation cyclophosphamide. Points on this clone: What it binds is not known.

The protocol was immunoSEQ multiplex PCR, while the TCRdb copy is restricted to in-frame clones and leaves out a portion. This sample carries some 35,000 clones, none of them present only once. Findings and limits, study-wide: Donor-recipient repertoire similarity was low at 1-2 months, rising over year one. Blood and skin or GI T cell repertoires showed limited TRB overlap. After PTCy, TRB diversity resembled that of CNI/methotrexate controls.

The CDR3 runs to 15 residues. CDR1 MNHEY and CDR2 SVGAGI come from the germline V gene. The V and J ends lost 7 bases and 7 bases, in that order; junction bases with no gene match: 12. Sequencing input: PBMCs. This receptor was identified in a man aged 30 to 39 in good health and a related stem cell transplant donor. V usage is TRBV6-5 and J usage is TRBJ2-3, with 9 bases lining up with TRBD2. CDR3 residues: CASTSWGGGENTQYF. The CDR3 DNA reads as TGTGCCAGCACCTCATGGGGCGGGGGGGAGAATACGCAGTATTTT.